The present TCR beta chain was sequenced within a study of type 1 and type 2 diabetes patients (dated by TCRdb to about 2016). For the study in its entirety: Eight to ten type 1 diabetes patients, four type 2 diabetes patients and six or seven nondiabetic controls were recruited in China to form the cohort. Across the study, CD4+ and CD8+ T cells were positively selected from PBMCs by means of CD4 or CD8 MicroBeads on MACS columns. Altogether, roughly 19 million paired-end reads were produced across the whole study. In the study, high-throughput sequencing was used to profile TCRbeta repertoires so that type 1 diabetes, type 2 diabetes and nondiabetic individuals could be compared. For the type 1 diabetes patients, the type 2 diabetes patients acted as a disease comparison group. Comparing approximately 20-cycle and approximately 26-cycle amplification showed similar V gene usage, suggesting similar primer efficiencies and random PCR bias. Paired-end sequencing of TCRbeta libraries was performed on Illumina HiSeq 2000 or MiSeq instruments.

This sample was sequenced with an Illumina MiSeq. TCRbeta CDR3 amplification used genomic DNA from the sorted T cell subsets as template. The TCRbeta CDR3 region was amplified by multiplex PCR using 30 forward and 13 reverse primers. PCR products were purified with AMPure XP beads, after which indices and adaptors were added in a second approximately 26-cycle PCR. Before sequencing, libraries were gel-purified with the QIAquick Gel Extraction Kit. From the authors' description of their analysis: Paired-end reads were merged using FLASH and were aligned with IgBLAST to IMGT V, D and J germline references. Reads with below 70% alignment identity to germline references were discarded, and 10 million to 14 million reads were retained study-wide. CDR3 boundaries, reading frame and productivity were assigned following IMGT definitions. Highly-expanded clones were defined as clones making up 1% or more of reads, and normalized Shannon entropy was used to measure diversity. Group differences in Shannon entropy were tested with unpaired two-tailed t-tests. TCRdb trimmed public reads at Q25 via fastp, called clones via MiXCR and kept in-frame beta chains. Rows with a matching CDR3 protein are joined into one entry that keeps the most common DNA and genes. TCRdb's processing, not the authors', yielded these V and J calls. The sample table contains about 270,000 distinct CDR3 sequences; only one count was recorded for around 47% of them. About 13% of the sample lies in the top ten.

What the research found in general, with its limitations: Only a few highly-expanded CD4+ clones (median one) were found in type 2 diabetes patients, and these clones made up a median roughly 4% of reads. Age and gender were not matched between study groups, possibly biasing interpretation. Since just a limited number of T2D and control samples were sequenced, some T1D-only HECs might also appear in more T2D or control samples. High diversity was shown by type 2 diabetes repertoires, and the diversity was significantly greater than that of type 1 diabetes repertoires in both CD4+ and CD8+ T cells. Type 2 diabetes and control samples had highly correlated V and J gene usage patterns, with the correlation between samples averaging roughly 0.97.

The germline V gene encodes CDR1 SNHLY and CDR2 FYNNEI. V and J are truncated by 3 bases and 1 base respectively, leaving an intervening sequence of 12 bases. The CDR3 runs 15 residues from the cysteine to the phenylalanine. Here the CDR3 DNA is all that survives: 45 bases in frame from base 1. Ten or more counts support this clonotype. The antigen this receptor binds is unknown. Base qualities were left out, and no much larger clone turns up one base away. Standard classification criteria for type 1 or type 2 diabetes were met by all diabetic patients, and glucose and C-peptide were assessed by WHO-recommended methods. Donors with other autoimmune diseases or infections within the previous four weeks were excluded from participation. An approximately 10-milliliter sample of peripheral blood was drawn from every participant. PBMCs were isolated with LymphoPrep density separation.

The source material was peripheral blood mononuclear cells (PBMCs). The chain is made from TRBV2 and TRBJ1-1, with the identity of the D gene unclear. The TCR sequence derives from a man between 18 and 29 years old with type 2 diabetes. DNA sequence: TGTGCCAGCAGTGATTGGATGGAACAGAACACTGAAGCTTTCTTT. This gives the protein CASSDWMEQNTEAFF.